These 23 T cell receptor beta chains originate from one sample sequenced in a study of Ad26.COV2.S vaccination and SARS-CoV-2 variants. The treatment is: around 19 received Ad26.COV2.S at low or high dose, single or two shots; several received placebo; per-sample allocation not given. The investigators took samples on day 63 after the first vaccine or placebo injection. Here immunoSEQ multiplex PCR was the method, and the copy in TCRdb shows in-frame clones only, minus some. This sample yields 400,000 to 450,000 clones, of which around 92% are seen a single time; about 1.6% belongs to the top ten. The source was peripheral blood, collected in a trial of Ad26.COV2.S vaccine versus placebo. The receptor set was obtained from a person between 18 and 65 years old who received the Ad26.COV2.S COVID-19 vaccine or a placebo.

This clone showed up just a few times. V and J are TRBV24-1 and TRBJ1-2; 7 bases align to TRBD1. The ends lost 1 base at V and 8 bases at J; junction bases unmatched: 6. Germline CDR1 is KGHDR and CDR2 is SFDVKD. The CDR3 contains 14 residues. CDR3 nucleotides: TGTGCCACCAGTGATTTCGACAGGGAACGGGGCTACACCTTC. Translating it yields CATSDFDRERGYTF.

In this sample, this clone turned up once. The rearrangement joins TRBV7-9 to TRBJ1-1; 7 bases are shared with TRBD1. This CDR3 spans 17 amino acids. Germline-derived CDR1 and CDR2 are SEHNR and FQNEAQ (reference sequence). V lost 3 bases, J lost 1 base, and 11 bases stayed unmatched. CDR3: CASSFRDKDRPNTEAFF. CDR3 DNA: TGTGCCAGCAGCTTCCGAGACAAGGACAGGCCGAACACTGAAGCTTTCTTT.

The V gene is TRBV4-3, the J gene TRBJ1-2; D might be TRBD1 (5 bases). Deletions cut 3 bases from V and 7 bases from J, with 9 bases between. The CDR3 has 12 amino acids. Looked up from germline, CDR1 is LGHNA and CDR2 is YSLEER. DNA for the CDR3: TGCGCCAGCAGCCAGGGGGGAGTTGGCTACACCTTC. Translation: CASSQGGVGYTF.

The chain joins TRBV7-6 to TRBJ1-1; tentatively, D is TRBD1 (6 bases). The germline V and J ends were trimmed by 5 bases and 2 bases, with 15 bases remaining between them. Looked up from germline, CDR1 is SGHVS and CDR2 is FNYEAQ. The CDR3 spans 15 residues. For the CDR3, the DNA is TGTGCCAGCAGCGCACAGGGAGGGGTCAACACTGAAGCTTTCTTT. It yields the protein CASSAQGGVNTEAFF.

The J gene is TRBJ2-2, the V gene TRBV28, with TRBD2 matching 12 bases. V lost 6 bases, J lost 4 bases, and 12 bases stayed unmatched. Germline V gene data show CDR1 as MDHEN and CDR2 as SYDVKM. This CDR3 comprises 18 residues. The CDR3 DNA is TGTGCCAGCAGCCCATATGGACTAGCGGGGTTTATCACCGGGGAGCTGTTTTTT. The encoded protein is CASSPYGLAGFITGELFF.

The V call is TRBV24-1, the J call TRBJ2-3; 8 positions match TRBD1. Trimming removed 7 bases from V and 1 base from J; junction bases left unmatched: 6. The CDR3 consists of 15 residues. Germline-derived CDR1 and CDR2 are KGHDR and SFDVKD. The CDR3 region is CATSETGVGTDTQYF. The CDR3 coding sequence is TGTGCCACCAGCGAGACAGGGGTGGGCACAGATACGCAGTATTTT.

The V call is TRBV14, the J call TRBJ2-2; no firm D call. Germline CDR1 SGHDN, CDR2 FVKESK. This CDR3 comprises 16 residues. Trimming removed 8 bases at V and 4 bases at J, with 20 bases between. The CDR3 region has the DNA TGTGCCAGCGCCCGTCAGCCGCGCCCGGGCACCGGGGAGCTGTTTTTT. Its protein is CASARQPRPGTGELFF.

This clone was counted many times. The chain is built from TRBV19 and TRBJ1-1; tentatively, D is TRBD1 (5 bases). CDR3 length: 14 amino acids. The V gene's germline CDR1 is LNHDA and CDR2 SQIVND (reference sequence). V shed 5 bases and J shed 0 bases, with 10 bases lying between them. The CDR3 nucleotides are TGTGCCAGTAGTTCCCGACAGCTGAACACTGAAGCTTTCTTT. It yields the protein CASSSRQLNTEAFF. The full variable domain, with the rest looked up from reference TRBV19 and TRBJ1-1, is DGGITQSPKYLFRKEGQNVTLSCEQNLNHDAMYWYRQDPGQGLRLIYYSQIVNDFQKGDIAEGYSVSREKKESFPLTVTSAQKNPTAFYLCASSSRQLNTEAFFGQGTRLTVV.

The chain uses TRBV7-9 and TRBJ2-3; 9 positions agree with TRBD1. V was pared by 7 bases and J by 1 base, with 6 bases of the junction left unmatched. CDR3 length equals 15 residues. Germline CDR1 is SEHNR and CDR2 is FQNEAQ (reference sequence). The DNA for the CDR3 is TGTGCCAGCAACGGACAGGGGTCCCGCACAGATACGCAGTATTTT. Translated: CASNGQGSRTDTQYF.

The chain uses TRBV9 and TRBJ1-3, with TRBD1 matching over 10 bases. CDR1 SGDLS and CDR2 YYNGEE come from the germline V gene. This CDR3 comprises 16 residues. With 3 bases clipped from V and 2 bases from J, the junction kept 5 bases outside the gene matches. DNA of the CDR3: TGTGCCAGCAGCGGACAGGGGGCTTTAGCTGGAAACACCATATATTTT. Residues: CASSGQGALAGNTIYF.

The rearrangement links TRBV2 to TRBJ2-3; D not resolved. The germline CDR1 and CDR2 sequences are SNHLY and FYNNEI. Trimming left V 8 bases short and J 4 bases short, with 7 bases between. The CDR3 spans 11 residues. The CDR3 loop is CASSLADTQYF. The CDR3 DNA sequence: TGTGCCAGCTCATTGGCAGATACGCAGTATTTT.

V and J are TRBV7-2 and TRBJ2-5, with 14 positions matching TRBD2. Germline lookup yields CDR1 SGHTA and CDR2 FQGNSA. CDR3 length: 16 residues. V dropped 5 bases and J dropped 3; count of bases not matched to a gene: 5. The CDR3 is CASSHGTSGGKETQYF. Written as DNA, the CDR3 is TGTGCCAGCAGCCATGGGACTAGCGGGGGAAAAGAGACCCAGTACTTC.

The count of this clone is one. J is TRBJ1-3 and V is TRBV28; weak D call: TRBD1 (5 bases). Per the germline V gene, CDR1 is MDHEN and CDR2 is SYDVKM. The CDR3 loop spans 16 amino acids. The germline V and J ends were trimmed by 4 bases and 0 bases, with 13 bases remaining between them. CDR3 residues: CASSSSGIHSGNTIYF. The CDR3 DNA follows: TGTGCCAGCAGTTCCTCAGGGATTCACTCTGGAAACACCATATATTTT.

V gene TRBV6-5 combines with J gene TRBJ1-2; TRBD1 might be the D (5 bases). V lost 6 bases and J lost 0, with 11 bases in between. The CDR3 length is 14 residues. Germline V CDR1 and CDR2: MNHEY, SVGAGI. CDR3 bases: TGTGCCAGCAGCCAGGGCGCCCCTAACTATGGCTACACCTTC. Translating it yields CASSQGAPNYGYTF.

The chain uses TRBV9 and TRBJ1-4, with D maybe TRBD1 (5 bases). Per germline, CDR1 SGDLS and CDR2 YYNGEE. Deletions cut 0 bases from V and 8 bases from J, with 17 bases between. The CDR3 has 16 residues. The CDR3 bases are TGTGCCAGCAGCGTAGGAGCTGCAGGGACCCAAGAAAAACTGTTTTTT. Translated: CASSVGAAGTQEKLFF.

This clone is a singleton in its sample. Here the CDR3 DNA reads TGTGCCAGCAGTTCGTCCTTGGGGCGGGGGCCAGATACGCAGTATTTT. Translating it yields CASSSSLGRGPDTQYF. This chain joins TRBV6-5 and TRBJ2-3, with a weak D call TRBD2 (7 bases). The V gene's germline CDR1 is MNHEY and CDR2 SVGAGI. The CDR3 runs 16 residues. Trimming took 4 bases from V and 4 from J, leaving 18 bases between them.

The genes are TRBV19 and TRBJ1-5; D gene ambiguous. This CDR3 region has 16 residues. Trimming removed 2 bases at V and 2 bases at J, with 13 bases between. The germline CDR1 and CDR2 sequences are LNHDA and SQIVND (reference sequence). The CDR3 region has the DNA TGTGCCAGTAGTATAACGGCTTACGCGGGCAATCAGCCCCAGCATTTT. Protein product: CASSITAYAGNQPQHF. Variable domain in full (rest from reference TRBV19 and TRBJ1-5): DGGITQSPKYLFRKEGQNVTLSCEQNLNHDAMYWYRQDPGQGLRLIYYSQIVNDFQKGDIAEGYSVSREKKESFPLTVTSAQKNPTAFYLCASSITAYAGNQPQHFGDGTRLSIL.

This chain uses TRBV5-1 with TRBJ2-7, with TRBD1 as a possible D gene (5 bases). CDR1 is SGHRS and CDR2 is YFSETQ in the germline V gene. The CDR3 contains 16 residues. V lost 4 bases and J 2 bases, leaving 19 bases between the germline ends. CDR3 region: CASSIPRWGEAYEQYF. CDR3 bases: TGCGCCAGCAGCATCCCCCGTTGGGGCGAAGCCTACGAGCAGTACTTC.

This clone came up once. V is TRBV5-4 and J is TRBJ2-1; 10 nucleotides match TRBD2. V lost 5 bases and J lost 3; bases outside the gene matches: 5. Germline lookup yields CDR1 SGHNT and CDR2 YYREEE (reference sequence). This CDR3 contains 15 residues. CDR3 residues: CASRKTSGDYNEQFF. In nucleotides, the CDR3 is TGTGCCAGCAGGAAAACTAGCGGGGACTACAATGAGCAGTTCTTC.

The chain couples TRBV28 to TRBJ1-2, with 10 bases lining up with TRBD1. V shed 7 bases and J 5 bases; nucleotides not matched to a gene: 10. Germline assignment: CDR1 MDHEN and CDR2 SYDVKM. The length of the CDR3 is 15 residues. CDR3 residues: CASMPTGTGAYGYTF. CDR3 in DNA: TGTGCCAGCATGCCTACCGGGACAGGGGCTTATGGCTACACCTTC.

The chain recombines TRBV20-1 with TRBJ2-5; D gene unclear. CDR1 DFQATT and CDR2 SNEGSKA come from the germline V gene (reference sequence). The V and J ends lost 3 bases and 3 bases respectively, with 5 bases between them. This CDR3 has 11 residues. The CDR3 sequence is CSASAEETQYF. CDR3 coding DNA: TGCAGTGCTAGCGCCGAAGAGACCCAGTACTTC.

V usage is TRBV30 and J usage is TRBJ1-1, with a tentative D call TRBD1 (5 bases). V was pared by 0 bases and J by 5 bases, with 7 bases between. This CDR3 contains 12 residues. Germline V gene data show CDR1 as GTSNPN and CDR2 as SVGIG (reference sequence). The DNA for the CDR3 is TGTGCCTGGAGTGTGTGGGGGACTGAAGCTTTCTTT. This sequence encodes CAWSVWGTEAFF.

The chain has TRBV24-1 and TRBJ2-1; D gene unclear. Germline V CDR1 and CDR2: KGHDR, SFDVKD. CDR3 size: 14 residues. The ends were cut back, 0 bases at V and 6 bases at J, with 8 bases in the middle. Here the CDR3 DNA reads TGTGCCACCAGTGATTTGTCCAGCCGCAATGAGCAGTTCTTC. The encoded protein is CATSDLSSRNEQFF.